This T cell receptor (beta chain) was recovered during a study of blood T cell repertoires in COVID-19. Study details: T cells, B-cell-depleted T cells, or PBMCs provided the cDNA or gDNA that served as material.

Across about two dozen US areas, participants ranged in age from 18 to 89 years. Recovery meant two consecutive negative NP/OP PCR tests, professional clearance, or resolved symptoms. Clones were read by immunoSEQ multiplex PCR, and TCRdb kept only the in-frame ones, dropping some. The data contain almost 250,000 clones, roughly 91% of them singletons. The receptor was derived from a woman aged 30 to 39 who had recovered from COVID-19. Sequenced input: PBMCs or T cells enriched from blood (not recorded which).

The CDR3 here is CASSGPSTGNYGYTF. CDR3 sequence (DNA): TGTGCCAGCAGTGGACCTTCGACAGGGAACTATGGCTACACCTTC. The chain is built from TRBV25-1 and TRBJ1-2; 7 positions match TRBD1. Germline V gives CDR1 MGHDK, CDR2 SYGVNS. V dropped 4 bases and J dropped 2; count of bases not matched to a gene: 7. The CDR3 is 15 amino acids.